These 32 T cell receptor beta chains were sequenced from one sample in a study of human T cells and chemical hapten exposure. Noted time point: patch test 3, about 24 weeks after DPC sensitization. Stated treatment: therapeutic diphenylcyclopropenone sensitization with weekly scalp DPC. TCRdb processed the RACE reads anew with MiXCR; each CDR3 protein has one entry. The sample lists some 110,000 distinct CDR3 sequences, roughly 12% occurring once. The source was whole blood, collected in connection with sensitization to the hapten diphenylcyclopropenone (DPC). Every receptor here comes from a woman aged 45-65 years with alopecia areata. Some clones in this sample may be carry-over from other donors' samples.

To note about this clonotype: A clone one base away is much larger, so this may be a read error. This chain joins TRBV9 and TRBJ2-7; 9 nucleotides agree with TRBD2. Germline lookup yields CDR1 SGDLS and CDR2 YYNGEE. J was trimmed by 3 bases and V by 4 bases; bases with no gene match: 8. The CDR3 loop spans 15 amino acids. CDR3 region: CASSFGGSGGYEQYF. Written as DNA, the CDR3 is TGTGCCAGCAGCTTCGGAGGTAGCGGGGGCTACGAGCAGTACTTC.

This clonotype was seen only a few times. The V gene is TRBV28, the J gene TRBJ2-7; 7 nucleotides agree with TRBD2. J was trimmed by 3 bases and V by 7 bases; bases with no gene match: 6. The CDR3 has 13 amino acids. CDR1 is MDHEN and CDR2 is SYDVKM in the germline V gene. Written as DNA, the CDR3 is TGTGCCAGCATCCCCGGCGGGGGCTACGAGCAGTACTTC. Protein: CASIPGGGYEQYF.

This clonotype was seen a handful of times. The gene calls are TRBV5-1 and TRBJ2-7; either TRBD1 or TRBD2 may supply D (5 bases each). Germline values: CDR1 SGHRS, CDR2 YFSETQ. Trimming pared 1 base from V and 7 bases from J, leaving 9 bases between. This CDR3 has 12 amino acids. Written as DNA, the CDR3 is TGCGCCAGCAGCTTGCAGGGCGGGGAGCAGTACTTC. Protein product: CASSLQGGEQYF.

Many counts were recorded for this clonotype. This chain joins TRBV3-1 and TRBJ1-1; D is ambiguous. V gave up 7 bases and J gave up 4 bases, with 19 bases separating them. The CDR3 is made up of 15 amino acids. CDR1 and CDR2 (germline): LGHDT, YNNKEL (reference sequence). The CDR3 DNA reads TGTGCCAGCACCCTGACGGCGGCAGCGGGCACTGAAGCTTTCTTT. This sequence encodes CASTLTAAAGTEAFF.

This clonotype was detected ten times or more. V and J are TRBV6-5 and TRBJ2-7; tentatively, D is TRBD2 (7 bases). The CDR3 loop spans 13 amino acids. Germline V gene lookup returns CDR1 MNHEY and CDR2 SVGAGI. Deletions cut 8 bases from V and 6 bases from J, with 17 bases between. The CDR3 region is CASGRGSAREQYF. DNA for the CDR3: TGTGCCAGCGGGAGGGGGAGTGCCCGCGAGCAGTACTTC.

This clonotype has a handful of counts. The gene calls are TRBV14 and TRBJ2-1; D is possibly TRBD2 (7 bases). The ends were cut back, 4 bases at V and 7 bases at J, with 14 bases in the middle. The CDR3 length is 14 residues. Per the germline V gene, CDR1 is SGHDN and CDR2 is FVKESK. For the CDR3, the DNA is TGTGCCAGCAGCCGGGGGGGCGCAATGAATGAGCAGTTCTTC. This sequence encodes CASSRGGAMNEQFF.

The chain joins TRBV3-1 to TRBJ1-1; D not certain. CDR1 is LGHDT, CDR2 YNNKEL, per germline (reference sequence). V lost 0 bases, J lost 7 bases, and 9 bases lay in between. The CDR3 spans 13 residues. The CDR3 coding sequence is TGTGCCAGCAGCCAAGATGGATTCCTTGAAGCTTTCTTT. Translated, it gives CASSQDGFLEAFF.

This clonotype was recorded a few times. This sequence joins TRBV29-1 and TRBJ1-1; tentative D call: TRBD1 (6 bases). This CDR3 contains 15 residues. Per germline, CDR1 SQVTM and CDR2 ANQGSEA. V was trimmed by 8 bases and J by 4 bases, leaving 23 bases between them. The CDR3 reads CSTPFRGARGTEAFF. For the CDR3, the DNA is TGCAGCACCCCCTTTAGGGGGGCTCGTGGCACTGAAGCTTTCTTT.

This clonotype appeared many times. The chain has TRBV4-3 and TRBJ2-5; 8 bases agree with TRBD1. This CDR3 has 15 amino acids. Trimming cost V 3 bases and J 5 bases; bases outside gene matches: 8. The germline V gene encodes CDR1 LGHNA and CDR2 YSLEER. This CDR3 is CASSQTTGGSETQYF. For the CDR3, the DNA is TGCGCCAGCAGCCAGACCACAGGGGGTTCGGAGACCCAGTACTTC.

The chain employs TRBV20-1 and TRBJ2-7; 10 nucleotides match TRBD1. The CDR3 sequence is 12 residues long. J lost 7 bases, V lost 5 bases, and 5 bases had no gene match. CDR1 and CDR2 (germline): DFQATT, SNEGSKA (reference sequence). CDR3 nucleotides: TGCAGTGCTGACGGACAGGGGGAAGAGCAGTACTTC. Translating gives CSADGQGEEQYF.

This chain uses TRBV2 with TRBJ2-1, with 7 bases identical to TRBD2. The CDR3 length is 17 residues. Germline V CDR1 and CDR2: SNHLY, FYNNEI. V lost 5 bases to trimming and J lost 2 bases; unmatched junction nucleotides: 12. The CDR3 DNA sequence: TGTGCCAGCAGTCCACCCCGACGGGAGGCCGCCTACAATGAGCAGTTCTTC. Translated: CASSPPRREAAYNEQFF.

The rearrangement links TRBV5-1 to TRBJ2-1; TRBD2 is a possible D gene (5 bases). Per germline, CDR1 SGHRS and CDR2 YFSETQ. The CDR3 contains 15 residues. V was shortened by 4 bases and J by 0 bases, with 11 bases between the two germline ends. CDR3 bases: TGCGCCAGCAGCCCCGGGGAGAGCTCCTACAATGAGCAGTTCTTC. Translated: CASSPGESSYNEQFF. Together with reference TRBV5-1 and TRBJ2-1, the CDR3 gives the full variable domain: KAGVTQTPRYLIKTRGQQVTLSCSPISGHRSVSWYQQTPGQGLQFLFEYFSETQRNKGNFPGRFSGRQFSNSRSEMNVSTLELGDSALYLCASSPGESSYNEQFFGPGTRLTVL.

This clonotype has at least ten counts. V is TRBV7-8 and J is TRBJ1-1, with TRBD1 as a possible D gene (5 bases). The length of the CDR3 is 15 residues. Germline V lookup: CDR1 SGHVS, CDR2 FQNEAQ. V was clipped by 1 base and J by 6 bases, with 15 bases between them. CDR3 sequence: CASSLVETEIAEAFF. The CDR3 DNA reads as TGTGCCAGCAGCTTAGTAGAGACAGAGATCGCTGAAGCTTTCTTT.

This clonotype was found a few times. The gene calls are TRBV7-9 and TRBJ2-1; D might be TRBD2 (7 bases). The CDR3 is made up of 16 amino acids. The ends were cut back, 4 bases at V and 2 bases at J, with 15 bases in the middle. Germline CDR1 and CDR2: SEHNR and FQNEAQ (reference sequence). The CDR3 is CASSSGRGLTYNEQFF. Written as DNA, the CDR3 is TGTGCCAGCAGCTCGGGCAGGGGACTAACCTACAATGAGCAGTTCTTC.

This clonotype was detected a few times. The chain has TRBV11-3 and TRBJ2-1; 7 positions match TRBD2. The CDR3 loop spans 13 amino acids. V was pared by 5 bases and J by 8 bases, with 6 bases of the junction left unmatched. CDR1 and CDR2 from the germline V gene are SGHNT and YENEEA. CDR3 in DNA: TGTGCCAGCAGCCCCCGGACTAGTCATGAGCAGTTCTTC. Encoded protein: CASSPRTSHEQFF.

This clonotype was detected a few times. This chain links TRBV27 with TRBJ2-1; the match to TRBD2 covers 16 bases. Germline V gives CDR1 MNHEY, CDR2 SMNVEV (reference sequence). This CDR3 region has 17 residues. Trimming removed 5 bases from V and 9 bases from J; junction bases left unmatched: 10. The CDR3 loop is CASSALSGTSGRGEQFF. The CDR3 DNA reads as TGTGCCAGCAGTGCACTCAGCGGGACTAGCGGGAGGGGTGAGCAGTTCTTC.

This sequence joins TRBV4-3 and TRBJ2-7; perhaps TRBD2 as D (6 bases). The CDR3 extends over 14 amino acids. V shed 6 bases and J shed 1 base, with 13 bases lying between them. Germline V gene sequence: CDR1 LGHNA, CDR2 YSLEER. The CDR3 spells CASSPRDFSYEQYF. CDR3 in DNA: TGCGCCAGCAGTCCCCGGGACTTTTCCTACGAGCAGTACTTC.

This clonotype was counted between two and nine times. V gene TRBV29-1 combines with J gene TRBJ2-7; 14 positions match TRBD2. The germline gives CDR1 SQVTM, CDR2 ANQGSEA. The CDR3 totals 16 residues. V trimming: 3 bases; J trimming: 7 bases; junction bases outside the gene matches: 11. The CDR3 bases are TGCAGCGTTGAGGGGACCGGGACTAGCGGGAGATGGGAGCAGTACTTC. Protein sequence: CSVEGTGTSGRWEQYF.

The chain couples TRBV29-1 to TRBJ2-5; D assignment may be TRBD1 or TRBD2 (5 bases each). This CDR3 has 13 residues. Germline CDR1 is SQVTM and CDR2 is ANQGSEA. Trimming removed 5 bases at V and 2 bases at J, with 12 bases between. The CDR3 DNA sequence: TGCAGCGTTCGACGGGGCCCGCAAGAGACCCAGTACTTC. Protein sequence: CSVRRGPQETQYF.

Many counts were recorded for this clonotype. This chain links TRBV6-6 with TRBJ2-7; 12 nucleotides align to TRBD2. The V segment lost 6 bases and the J segment 5 bases; nucleotides outside the gene matches: 8. CDR1 MNHNY and CDR2 SVGAGI come from the germline V gene (reference sequence). The CDR3 covers 15 residues. This CDR3 is CASSHTSGGPNEQYF. DNA for the CDR3: TGTGCCAGCAGCCACACTAGCGGGGGGCCGAACGAGCAGTACTTC.

This clonotype was detected many times. The chain combines TRBV9 with TRBJ2-7, with D maybe TRBD1 (6 bases). V shed 4 bases and J shed 1 base, with 18 bases lying between them. Looked up from germline, CDR1 is SGDLS and CDR2 is YYNGEE. The CDR3 loop spans 16 amino acids. The chain's CDR3 is CASSLHPQGPSYEQYF. Written as DNA, the CDR3 is TGTGCCAGCAGCCTCCACCCACAGGGTCCTTCCTACGAGCAGTACTTC.

This sequence joins TRBV28 and TRBJ1-5; 10 nucleotides line up with TRBD1. Germline CDR1 and CDR2: MDHEN and SYDVKM. This CDR3 is 15 amino acids long. J gave up 6 bases and V 3 bases, and 5 bases lay outside the gene matches. The CDR3 reads CASSFGTGVGQPQHF. The CDR3 nucleotides read TGTGCCAGCAGTTTCGGGACAGGGGTCGGTCAGCCCCAGCATTTT.

Note on this clonotype: A much larger clone differs from this one at a single base, so this may be a read error. The chain couples TRBV12-3 or TRBV12-4 to TRBJ2-4; D uncertain. The CDR3 covers 14 residues. The DNA for the CDR3 is TGTGTCAGCAGTTTAGTGGTAGCCAAAAACATTCAGTACTTC. Protein: CVSSLVVAKNIQYF.

This clonotype was seen only a few times. The rearrangement uses TRBV12-3 or TRBV12-4 and TRBJ2-1; TRBD1 aligns across 7 bases. The trim removed 6 bases at V and 14 bases at J, leaving 10 bases unmatched. CDR3 length: 12 amino acids. CDR3 amino acids: CASSRQGSRKFF. The CDR3 coding sequence is TGTGCCAGCAGCCGACAGGGTAGTAGAAAGTTCTTC.

A note on this clonotype: One base away lies a much larger clone, so this may be a sequencing read error. This chain joins TRBV12-5 and TRBJ1-1; the D is unclear. CDR1 is LGHNT and CDR2 is FRNRAP in the germline V gene. CDR3 length equals 11 residues. In nucleotides, the CDR3 is TGTGCTGGTGGTGCTCACACTGAAGCTTTCTTT. Translated, it gives CAGGAHTEAFF.

This clonotype was counted many times. This chain links TRBV27 with TRBJ2-5; the D gene is possibly TRBD2 (6 bases). The germline gives CDR1 MNHEY, CDR2 SMNVEV (reference sequence). CDR3 length: 16 amino acids. Trimming removed 8 bases from V and 0 bases from J, with 19 bases in between. The CDR3 DNA reads as TGTGCCAGCTCCCCGAGCTGGGCGGGGAACCAAGAGACCCAGTACTTC. This sequence encodes CASSPSWAGNQETQYF.

The chain recombines TRBV5-1 with TRBJ2-7, with a weak D call TRBD2 (7 bases). CDR1 and CDR2 from the germline V gene are SGHRS and YFSETQ. V was pared by 0 bases and J by 1 base, with 8 bases between. The CDR3 runs to 14 residues. The CDR3 here is CASSLEGGSYEQYF. The CDR3 coding sequence is TGCGCCAGCAGCTTGGAGGGGGGGTCCTACGAGCAGTACTTC.

The chain joins TRBV29-1 to TRBJ2-3, with 7 nucleotides matching TRBD2. The CDR3 totals 14 residues. Germline V lookup: CDR1 SQVTM, CDR2 ANQGSEA. V lost 1 base and J lost 5; bases outside the gene matches: 6. Written as DNA, the CDR3 is TGCAGCGTTGAAGGCGGGGGTTCGGAAGATACGCAGTATTTT. It specifies CSVEGGGSEDTQYF.

The chain employs TRBV10-3 and TRBJ2-5, with no clear D. V gave up 3 bases and J gave up 1 base, with 12 bases separating them. The CDR3 sequence is 15 residues long. Germline V gene sequence: CDR1 ENHRY, CDR2 SYGVKD. CDR3 loop: CAISDPSRPQETQYF. CDR3 in DNA: TGTGCCATCAGTGATCCTAGTCGCCCCCAAGAGACCCAGTACTTC.

This clonotype showed up just a few times. The chain couples TRBV20-1 to TRBJ2-3, with 13 nucleotides matching TRBD2. V gave up 6 bases and J gave up 4 bases; unmatched junction bases: 7. CDR1 and CDR2 from the germline V gene are DFQATT and SNEGSKA (reference sequence). The CDR3 sequence is 15 residues long. CDR3 residues: CSATTSGRVADTQYF. DNA of the CDR3: TGCAGTGCAACCACTAGCGGGAGGGTCGCAGATACGCAGTATTTT.

This sequence joins TRBV29-1 and TRBJ2-4; the D is unclear. CDR1 and CDR2 (germline): SQVTM, ANQGSEA. The CDR3 extends over 16 amino acids. V shed 0 bases and J shed 0 bases, with 12 bases lying between them. The chain's CDR3 is CSVEDPDLLAKNIQYF. The CDR3 nucleotides read TGCAGCGTTGAAGATCCCGACCTACTAGCCAAAAACATTCAGTACTTC.

This clonotype was counted many times. The V and J genes are TRBV10-3 and TRBJ2-3; no firm D call. Germline V CDR1 and CDR2: ENHRY, SYGVKD. The CDR3 is 14 residues long. V dropped 2 bases and J dropped 3 bases, with 9 bases sitting between them. The CDR3 protein is CAISEETGTDTQYF. CDR3 coding DNA: TGTGCCATCAGTGAGGAGACCGGGACAGATACGCAGTATTTT.